This section outlines one T cell receptor beta chain sequence together with its context. Its specificity is not known. The data were obtained in a study of post-analysis software for immune sequencing data. Study summary: Disease trajectories encompassed relapsing-remitting, secondary progressive and progressive-relapsing multiple sclerosis. Study results and limitations: Among multiple sclerosis patients, normalized Chao1 diversity was significantly below that of controls. Patients carried several TRBV segments more frequently than controls did, and TRBV5-6, TRBV5-1 and TRBV20-1 were among them.

The CDR3 is 14 amino acids. Germline loops: CDR1 PRHDT, CDR2 FYEKMQ (reference sequence). V shed 5 bases and J 5 bases; nucleotides not matched to a gene: 7. Prepared TCR beta cDNA libraries contained unique molecular identifiers. T cells, about 0.85 to 11 million of them, yielded 500,000 to 600,000 cDNA molecules. Each CDR3 protein is one row after TCRdb ran MiXCR on the PCR reads. This repertoire shows about 540,000 distinct CDR3 sequences, roughly 34% found once; its top ten account for 4.5% to 7.5%. The chain is built from TRBV13 and TRBJ1-2; 8 bases align to TRBD1. This sequence was found in a girl under 18 with multiple sclerosis. The sequencing sample was made of blood. The CDR3 loop reads CASSPRTGYYGYTF. The CDR3 DNA sequence: TGTGCCAGCAGCCCCCGGACAGGGTATTATGGCTACACCTTC.